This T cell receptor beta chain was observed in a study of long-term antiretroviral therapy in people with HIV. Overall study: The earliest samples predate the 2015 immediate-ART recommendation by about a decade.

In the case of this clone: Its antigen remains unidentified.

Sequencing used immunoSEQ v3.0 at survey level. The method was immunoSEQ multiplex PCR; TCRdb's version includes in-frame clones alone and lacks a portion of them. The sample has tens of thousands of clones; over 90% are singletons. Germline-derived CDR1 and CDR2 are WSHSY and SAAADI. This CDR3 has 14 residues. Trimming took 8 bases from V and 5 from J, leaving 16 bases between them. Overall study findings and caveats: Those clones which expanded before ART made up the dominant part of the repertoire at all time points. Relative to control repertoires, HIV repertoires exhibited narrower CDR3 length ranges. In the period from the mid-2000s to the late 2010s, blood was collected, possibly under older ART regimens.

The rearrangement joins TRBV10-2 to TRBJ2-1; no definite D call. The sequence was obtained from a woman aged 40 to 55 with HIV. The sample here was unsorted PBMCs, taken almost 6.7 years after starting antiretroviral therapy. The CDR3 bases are TGCGCCAGCCATGAGGTGGGTTTCGACAATGAGCAGTTCTTC. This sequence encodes CASHEVGFDNEQFF.